This entry lists 9 T cell receptor beta chains sequenced from one sample in a study of T cells in Graves' hyperthyroidism and ophthalmopathy. Template material for amplifying TCR beta CDR3 regions consisted of RNA transcripts. First-round RT-PCR with HTBI primers amplified the TCR CDR3 region. Each CDR3 protein is one row after TCRdb ran MiXCR on the multiplex PCR reads. The sample records roughly 110,000 distinct CDR3 sequences, about a sixth being singletons. The sample consisted of blood. The receptors come from a woman in her forties or fifties with Graves' hyperthyroidism.

This clonotype was detected a few times. Just one base apart from a much larger clone, this may be a read error. The chain couples TRBV5-1 to TRBJ2-1; TRBD2 matches 7 bases. Germline V lookup: CDR1 SGHRS, CDR2 YFSETQ. The CDR3 is 17 amino acids. The J segment lost 9 bases and the V segment lost 0 bases, leaving 15 bases of the junction unmatched. The CDR3 is CASSLGDGGSFEGEQFF. DNA of the CDR3: TGCGCCAGCAGCTTGGGGGATGGCGGGAGTTTTGAGGGTGAGCAGTTCTTC.

This clonotype has a count of ten or more. The rearrangement joins TRBV9 to TRBJ2-5; D is possibly TRBD1 or TRBD2 (5 bases each). Trimming pared 10 bases from V and 4 bases from J, leaving 23 bases between. The CDR3 spans 15 residues. CDR1 and CDR2 from the germline V gene are SGDLS and YYNGEE. CDR3 nucleotide sequence: TGTGCCCTCCCAGAGGGGATCGAAGGGTCAGAGACCCAGTACTTC. This encodes CALPEGIEGSETQYF.

This clonotype was found many times. V gene TRBV19 combines with J gene TRBJ2-6, with 8 bases that match TRBD1. V lost 4 bases, J lost 0 bases, and 5 bases stayed unmatched. Germline lookup yields CDR1 LNHDA and CDR2 SQIVND (reference sequence). This CDR3 is built from 17 residues. CDR3 DNA: TGTGCCAGTAGTACGGGACAGGCGTTCTCTGGGGCCAACGTCCTGACTTTC. Translation gives CASSTGQAFSGANVLTF.

This clonotype was seen ten or more times. V gene TRBV5-1 combines with J gene TRBJ2-1, with D unclear. Germline lookup yields CDR1 SGHRS and CDR2 YFSETQ. The CDR3 loop spans 13 amino acids. Trimming took off 1 base at V and 7 bases at J, with 9 bases between the two ends. CDR3 protein: CASSLPSWNEQFF. The CDR3 DNA reads TGCGCCAGCAGCTTGCCCTCTTGGAATGAGCAGTTCTTC.

At least ten counts were recorded for this clonotype. The rearrangement uses TRBV6-2 or TRBV6-3 and TRBJ2-3, with a tentative D call TRBD2 (5 bases). This CDR3 has 15 amino acids. The V end lost 7 bases, the J end lost 6 bases, and 20 bases lay between the germline ends. The germline V gene encodes CDR1 MNHEY and CDR2 SVGEGT. For the CDR3, the DNA is TGTGCCAGCATTCGCGGGTCCCCCCGATGGGATACGCAGTATTTT. Translated, it gives CASIRGSPRWDTQYF.

The table lists this clonotype with many counts. The chain couples TRBV11-3 to TRBJ1-1; D is unclear. The CDR3 has 11 amino acids. V was shortened by 1 base and J by 8 bases, with 5 bases between the two germline ends. Germline lookup yields CDR1 SGHNT and CDR2 YENEEA. CDR3 DNA sequence: TGTGCCAGCAGCTTAGGAGAAGAAGCTTTCTTT. This codes for CASSLGEEAFF.

This clonotype was detected ten times or more. This chain connects TRBV3-1 to TRBJ2-3; 11 bases line up with TRBD2. The germline gives CDR1 LGHDT, CDR2 YNNKEL (reference sequence). V was clipped by 3 bases and J by 2 bases; unmatched bases: 10. This CDR3 spans 18 amino acids. The CDR3 reads CASSHLPGTSGFTDTQYF. DNA of the CDR3: TGTGCCAGCAGCCACCTCCCGGGGACTAGCGGATTCACAGATACGCAGTATTTT.

This clonotype was counted once. DNA for the CDR3: TGTGCCAGCAGTTACACTCCGGGACAGATGAACACTGAAGCTTTCTTT. This codes for CASSYTPGQMNTEAFF. This chain links TRBV6-2 or TRBV6-3 with TRBJ1-1, with TRBD1 matching over 7 bases. The germline CDR1 and CDR2 sequences are MNHEY and SVGEGT. V lost 2 bases to trimming and J lost 0 bases; unmatched junction nucleotides: 6. The CDR3 runs to 16 residues.

This clonotype was seen repeatedly, ten times or more. The V and J genes are TRBV6-2 or TRBV6-3 and TRBJ1-2, with TRBD1 matching over 8 bases. Germline V lookup: CDR1 MNHEY, CDR2 SVGEGT. V lost 6 bases and J lost 5; bases outside the gene matches: 11. The CDR3 covers 15 residues. CDR3 sequence: CASRNAGQGQYGYTF. CDR3 sequence (DNA): TGTGCCAGCAGAAACGCCGGACAGGGTCAATATGGCTACACCTTC.